The 5 T cell receptor beta chains in this list originate from one sample, sequenced in a study of OX40 agonist ivuxolimab in advanced cancers. The assay was immunoSEQ multiplex PCR, and TCRdb's table has in-frame clones only and misses some. Of 70,000 to 75,000 clones in the sample, 70% to 90% were seen once. Sequenced material: CD4+ or CD8+ T cells sorted from blood, taken in a trial of the OX40 agonist ivuxolimab. These receptors were collected from an adult with an advanced solid tumor such as melanoma, head and neck, liver or kidney cancer.

The CDR3: CASSTWTSGAGEQYF. The CDR3 nucleotides are TGTGCCAGCAGCACATGGACTAGCGGGGCCGGGGAGCAGTACTTC. The chain joins TRBV27 to TRBJ2-7; TRBD2 aligns across 12 bases. This CDR3 comprises 15 residues. Germline-derived CDR1 and CDR2 are MNHEY and SMNVEV (reference sequence). The trim removed 6 bases at V and 7 bases at J, leaving 10 bases unmatched.

This clone came up a few times. The J gene is TRBJ1-1, the V gene TRBV7-2; 8 bases agree with TRBD1. Germline CDR1 reads SGHTA; CDR2 reads FQGNSA. The CDR3 runs 15 residues. Trimming took 1 base from V and 7 from J; bases not matched to a gene: 8. Here the CDR3 reads CASSLVTGGTFEAFF. In DNA, the CDR3 is TGTGCCAGCAGCTTAGTTACAGGGGGGACATTTGAAGCTTTCTTT.

V and J are TRBV11-1 and TRBJ1-1; a possible D gene is TRBD1 (5 bases). Germline V lookup: CDR1 SGHAT, CDR2 FQDESV (reference sequence). CDR3 length: 15 amino acids. Trimming removed 1 base from V and 5 bases from J, with 14 bases in between. The CDR3, as DNA: TGTGCCAGCAGCTTAGAGGGATTTCGGGGGACTGAAGCTTTCTTT. It codes for CASSLEGFRGTEAFF.

V is TRBV2 and J is TRBJ2-1; TRBD2 matches 7 bases. The germline gives CDR1 SNHLY, CDR2 FYNNEI. V trimming: 4 bases; J trimming: 9 bases; junction bases outside the gene matches: 6. The CDR3 runs 13 residues. The CDR3, as DNA: TGTGCCAGCAGTGTGGTTGGGGGGGGTGAGCAGTTCTTC. Its translation: CASSVVGGGEQFF.

This clone was detected only once. The rearrangement joins TRBV15 to TRBJ2-7; tentatively, D is TRBD1 or TRBD2 (6 bases each). The CDR3 covers 14 residues. CDR1 and CDR2 (germline): LNHNV, YYDKDF (reference sequence). Trimming took 0 bases from V and 4 from J, leaving 10 bases between them. In nucleotides, the CDR3 is TGTGCCACCAGCAGAGATCAGGGGAGGTACGAGCAGTACTTC. It encodes CATSRDQGRYEQYF. Together with reference TRBV15 and TRBJ2-7, the CDR3 gives the full variable domain: DAMVIQNPRYQVTQFGKPVTLSCSQTLNHNVMYWYQQKSSQAPKLLFHYYDKDFNNEADTPDNFQSRRPNTSFCFLDIRSPGLGDTAMYLCATSRDQGRYEQYFGPGTRLTVT.